The rows below give T cell receptor beta chains drawn from one sample of a study of molecular identifiers for immune sequencing clone quantification. TCRdb itself ran the PCR reads through MiXCR, one entry per CDR3 protein. The table has tens of thousands of distinct CDR3 sequences, 35% to 40% seen once. Sequenced input: naive CD8+ T cells from blood, with Jurkat cell RNA spiked in. These receptor sequences come from a human donor in good health. Some libraries in this study had Jurkat cell RNA spiked in. CDR3s include the opening cysteine and the closing phenylalanine or tryptophan. D genes are given only for firm matches. Clone size is stated in some rows and not others, as once, few, many or a class when expanded.

abundance	len	v_gene	j_gene	d_gene	CDR3aa	CDR3nt
many	14	TRBV2	TRBJ1-5	NA	CASSDRVGNQPQHF	TGTGCCAGCAGTGACAGGGTTGGCAATCAGCCCCAGCATTTT
NA	18	TRBV7-6	TRBJ2-2	TRBD2	CASSSTPSGRGFAGELFF	TGTGCCAGCAGCTCGACCCCCAGCGGGAGGGGTTTTGCCGGGGAGCTGTTTTTT
NA	13	TRBV13	TRBJ1-1	NA	CASSPRGSLIAFF	TGTGCCAGCAGCCCGCGGGGTTCCTTGATAGCTTTCTTT
NA	17	TRBV27	TRBJ2-1	TRBD2	CASSLSFWRERDNEQFF	TGTGCCAGCAGTTTATCTTTCTGGCGGGAGAGGGACAATGAGCAGTTCTTC
few	13	TRBV27	TRBJ2-7	NA	CASSPTTSYEQYF	TGTGCCAGCAGTCCGACGACTAGCTACGAGCAGTACTTC
NA	16	TRBV5-3	TRBJ2-3	NA	CASSPLGRLSGDTQYF	TGTGCCAGCAGCCCGCTAGGACGTCTCTCCGGCGATACGCAGTATTTT
many	13	TRBV2	TRBJ2-2	NA	CAILGSGPGELFF	TGTGCCATCCTAGGGTCCGGCCCCGGGGAGCTGTTTTTT
NA	17	TRBV12-3/TRBV12-4	TRBJ2-2	TRBD2	CASSSLLAGVNTGELFF	TGTGCCAGCAGTTCCTTACTAGCGGGAGTCAACACCGGGGAGCTGTTTTTT
few	12	TRBV3-1	TRBJ1-1	NA	CASSHPDTEAFF	TGTGCCAGCAGCCACCCAGACACTGAAGCTTTCTTT
few	12	TRBV20-1	TRBJ2-7	NA	CSARADLHEQYF	TGCAGTGCTAGAGCGGACCTTCACGAGCAGTACTTC
few	13	TRBV15	TRBJ2-5	NA	CATSRVGAATQYF	TGTGCCACCAGCAGAGTAGGGGCGGCGACCCAGTACTTC
few	15	TRBV7-9	TRBJ2-7	NA	CASSSQRDPFYEQYF	TGTGCCAGCAGCTCCCAAAGGGACCCGTTCTACGAGCAGTACTTC
many	17	TRBV7-8	TRBJ2-1	TRBD2	CASSFPRLAGIYNEQFF	TGTGCCAGCAGCTTCCCGCGACTAGCGGGCATCTACAATGAGCAGTTCTTC
NA	15	TRBV7-3	TRBJ2-3	TRBD2	CASSSRLAGVDAQYF	TGTGCCAGCAGCTCCCGACTAGCGGGAGTAGATGCGCAGTATTTT
few	16	TRBV7-6	TRBJ2-2	TRBD2	CASSRGLASNTGELFF	TGTGCCAGCAGCCGCGGACTAGCCTCGAACACCGGGGAGCTGTTTTTT
few	14	TRBV7-9	TRBJ2-3	NA	CASSDPVSPDTQYF	TGTGCCAGCAGCGACCCCGTAAGCCCAGATACGCAGTATTTT
few	12	TRBV10-3	TRBJ1-1	NA	CAMGRVNTEAFF	TGTGCCATGGGCAGGGTAAACACTGAAGCTTTCTTT
medium-sized	13	TRBV29-1	TRBJ1-2	NA	CSVDTGENYGYTF	TGCAGCGTTGATACGGGGGAAAACTATGGCTACACCTTC
few	15	TRBV3-1	TRBJ1-1	NA	CASSPRGSYTTEAFF	TGTGCCAGCAGCCCCCGGGGCAGTTACACGACTGAAGCTTTCTTT
many	14	TRBV20-1	TRBJ2-2	NA	CSAPTGRNTGELFF	TGCAGTGCCCCCACAGGGCGAAACACCGGGGAGCTGTTTTTT